Following are 25 T cell receptor beta chains from one sample sequenced in a study of technical replicates of blood from a few donors. Produced via immunoSEQ multiplex PCR; TCRdb's table is partial and in-frame only. The repertoire holds 78,000 or so clones, with around nine tenths as singletons. The sample consisted of T cells isolated from PBMCs. These receptors came from a human donor in good health.

J is TRBJ1-2 and V is TRBV19; 9 bases match TRBD1. CDR1 is LNHDA and CDR2 is SQIVND in the germline V gene (reference sequence). The trim removed 3 bases at V and 6 bases at J, leaving 2 bases unmatched. The CDR3 runs 13 residues. CDR3 region: CASSIGTGNGYTF. The CDR3 nucleotides are TGTGCCAGTAGTATTGGGACAGGGAATGGCTACACCTTC. Based on the CDR3 plus reference TRBV19 and TRBJ1-2, the full variable domain is DGGITQSPKYLFRKEGQNVTLSCEQNLNHDAMYWYRQDPGQGLRLIYYSQIVNDFQKGDIAEGYSVSREKKESFPLTVTSAQKNPTAFYLCASSIGTGNGYTFGSGTRLTVV.

This rearrangement joins TRBV7-9 to TRBJ1-1, with D possibly being TRBD1 (5 bases). CDR1 SEHNR and CDR2 FQNEAQ come from the germline V gene (reference sequence). The CDR3 runs to 14 residues. The V end lost 1 base, the J end lost 1 base, and 7 bases lay between the germline ends. CDR3 bases: TGTGCCAGCAGCTTAGGGACACAGAACACTGAAGCTTTCTTT. It encodes CASSLGTQNTEAFF.

V and J are TRBV6-1 and TRBJ2-6, with 8 nucleotides matching TRBD1. V lost 4 bases to trimming and J lost 2 bases; unmatched junction nucleotides: 1. The germline CDR1 and CDR2 sequences are MNHNS and SASEGT. The CDR3 runs 15 residues. The CDR3 DNA sequence: TGTGCCAGCAGTGCACAGGGGGCTGGGGCCAACGTCCTGACTTTC. It translates to CASSAQGAGANVLTF.

The count of this clone is one. The rearrangement links TRBV5-1 to TRBJ2-1; TRBD2 might be the D (5 bases). This CDR3 is 14 amino acids long. Looked up from germline, CDR1 is SGHRS and CDR2 is YFSETQ. V lost 4 bases to trimming and J lost 6 bases, with 14 bases between them. CDR3 in DNA: TGCGCCAGCAGCCCCACCTCTAGCTCCAATGAGCAGTTCTTC. This gives the protein CASSPTSSSNEQFF.

This rearrangement joins TRBV6-1 to TRBJ2-5; 9 bases match TRBD2. The germline V gene has CDR1 MNHNS and CDR2 SASEGT. V lost 4 bases, J lost 6 bases, and 6 bases stayed unmatched. The CDR3 consists of 14 residues. The CDR3 coding sequence is TGTGCCAGCAGTGCCGGGACTAGCAGCCAGACCCAGTACTTC. This gives the protein CASSAGTSSQTQYF.

The chain uses TRBV30 and TRBJ1-5; 10 nucleotides line up with TRBD1. The ends lost 7 bases at V and 3 bases at J; junction bases unmatched: 3. CDR1 is GTSNPN and CDR2 is SVGIG in the germline V gene (reference sequence). CDR3 length: 13 amino acids. This CDR3 reads CASGTGDNQPQHF. Here the CDR3 DNA reads TGTGCCTCCGGGACAGGGGACAATCAGCCCCAGCATTTT.

This clone appeared a few times. This sequence joins TRBV19 and TRBJ1-1; 7 bases fit TRBD1. V shed 5 bases, J shed 1 base, and the junction held 7 bases outside the gene matches. Germline V gene data show CDR1 as LNHDA and CDR2 as SQIVND (reference sequence). This CDR3 has 15 residues. The CDR3 nucleotides are TGTGCCAGTAGTCGCCGGCAGGGGGGGAACACTGAAGCTTTCTTT. Translating gives CASSRRQGGNTEAFF.

The chain carries TRBV10-1 and TRBJ2-5; TRBD2 is a possible D gene (6 bases). The ends were cut back, 9 bases at V and 5 bases at J, with 22 bases in the middle. This CDR3 spans 15 amino acids. Germline CDR1 reads WNHNN; CDR2 reads SYGVQD (reference sequence). The DNA for the CDR3 is TGCGCCAGTCCCATGGGACTCATCCTCAAGGAGACCCAGTACTTC. Its protein is CASPMGLILKETQYF.

The chain recombines TRBV28 with TRBJ1-2; D gene ambiguous. CDR1 MDHEN and CDR2 SYDVKM come from the germline V gene. The CDR3 totals 14 residues. The V end was cut by 2 bases, the J end by 4 bases, with 11 bases between. The CDR3 is CASSLEGSVYGYTF. The CDR3, as DNA: TGTGCCAGCAGTTTAGAGGGCAGTGTCTATGGCTACACCTTC.

The chain employs TRBV27 and TRBJ1-5; the match to TRBD1 covers 8 bases. Looked up from germline, CDR1 is MNHEY and CDR2 is SMNVEV (reference sequence). Trimming at V came to 6 bases and at J to 5 bases, leaving 9 bases not matched to a gene. The CDR3 sequence is 15 residues long. CDR3 nucleotide sequence: TGTGCCAGCAGCTCCCCGGGACAGGTTCATCAGCCCCAGCATTTT. This encodes CASSSPGQVHQPQHF.

J is TRBJ2-1 and V is TRBV19; 10 nucleotides align to TRBD1. Germline V gene lookup returns CDR1 LNHDA and CDR2 SQIVND (reference sequence). The CDR3 length is 14 residues. V shed 4 bases and J 9 bases; nucleotides not matched to a gene: 6. CDR3 coding DNA: TGTGCCAGTAGTACCTCCGGGACAGGGGTTGAGCAGTTCTTC. This codes for CASSTSGTGVEQFF.

The chain combines TRBV6-5 with TRBJ1-1; the D gene is possibly TRBD1 (5 bases). V lost 10 bases and J lost 11, with 17 bases in between. The CDR3 length is 11 residues. Germline V lookup: CDR1 MNHEY, CDR2 SVGAGI. For the CDR3, the DNA is TGTGCCACCTCCCAGGGAAGCGGGGCTTTCTTT. It codes for CATSQGSGAFF.

This chain links TRBV19 with TRBJ1-2, with 7 bases lining up with TRBD1. Trimming removed 5 bases from V and 4 bases from J; junction bases left unmatched: 7. The germline V gene has CDR1 LNHDA and CDR2 SQIVND (reference sequence). CDR3 size: 14 residues. The CDR3 coding sequence is TGTGCCAGTAGTGTCGACAGGGAACTCTATGGCTACACCTTC. Protein product: CASSVDRELYGYTF.

J is TRBJ2-7 and V is TRBV10-3; 14 bases line up with TRBD2. The trim removed 7 bases at V and 6 bases at J, leaving 2 bases unmatched. From germline, CDR1 is ENHRY and CDR2 SYGVKD. CDR3 length: 13 amino acids. The CDR3 protein is CAIMTSGRGEQYF. CDR3 bases: TGTGCCATCATGACTAGCGGGAGGGGCGAGCAGTACTTC.

The chain recombines TRBV4-1 with TRBJ2-5, with no clear D. The germline CDR1 and CDR2 sequences are MGHRA and YSYEKL. Trimming pared 0 bases from V and 4 bases from J, leaving 12 bases between. This CDR3 comprises 15 residues. The CDR3 protein is CASSQDQTPLETQYF. CDR3 coding DNA: TGCGCCAGCAGCCAAGATCAAACTCCACTAGAGACCCAGTACTTC.

This clone has only a few counts. The V gene is TRBV4-2, the J gene TRBJ2-1; TRBD2 aligns across 8 bases. Per germline, CDR1 LGHNA and CDR2 YNFKEQ. Germline trimming cut 4 bases from V and 1 base from J; bases unmatched to any gene: 6. The CDR3 length is 16 residues. The CDR3 loop is CASSPSGTRSYNEQFF. CDR3 sequence (DNA): TGTGCCAGCAGCCCATCTGGGACTAGATCCTACAATGAGCAGTTCTTC.

Only one count was recorded for this clone. The chain uses TRBV28 and TRBJ2-7; 8 bases are shared with TRBD1. Germline V gives CDR1 MDHEN, CDR2 SYDVKM. The CDR3 loop spans 16 amino acids. Trimming at V came to 5 bases and at J to 3 bases, leaving 12 bases not matched to a gene. CDR3 nucleotide sequence: TGTGCCAGCAGTGGAACAAGGGACAGGCTCGACTACGAGCAGTACTTC. Translating it yields CASSGTRDRLDYEQYF.

This sequence joins TRBV7-8 and TRBJ2-1; D gene unclear. Germline CDR1 reads SGHVS; CDR2 reads FQNEAQ. The germline V and J ends were trimmed by 0 bases and 1 base, with 10 bases remaining between them. The CDR3 extends over 16 amino acids. The CDR3 DNA follows: TGTGCCAGCAGCTTAGCGTTGCGGAGTTCCTACAATGAGCAGTTCTTC. It codes for CASSLALRSSYNEQFF.

This clone was found once. This sequence joins TRBV11-3 and TRBJ2-2; tentative D call: TRBD1 (5 bases). The CDR3 length is 14 residues. Trimming left V 3 bases short and J 3 bases short, with 8 bases between. Looked up from germline, CDR1 is SGHNT and CDR2 is YENEEA. The CDR3 loop is CASSFQGYTGELFF. The CDR3 DNA is TGTGCCAGCAGCTTTCAGGGTTACACCGGGGAGCTGTTTTTT.

CDR3 in DNA: TGTGCCAGCAGCGCCCATACCAGCGGACCCACAGATACGCAGTATTTT. Translation: CASSAHTSGPTDTQYF. The chain employs TRBV9 and TRBJ2-3; tentatively, D is TRBD2 (5 bases). The CDR3 is made up of 16 amino acids. Germline lookup yields CDR1 SGDLS and CDR2 YYNGEE. The V end was cut by 3 bases, the J end by 2 bases, with 16 bases between.

The chain employs TRBV19 and TRBJ2-2, with D unresolved. The CDR3 extends over 13 amino acids. From germline, CDR1 is LNHDA and CDR2 SQIVND (reference sequence). With 4 bases removed from V and 5 bases from J, the gap between germline ends came to 8 bases. CDR3 in DNA: TGTGCCAGTAGTACTGGCCAAACCGGGGAGCTGTTTTTT. Translated: CASSTGQTGELFF.

This clone was seen only a few times. V is TRBV6-4 and J is TRBJ2-6; 9 nucleotides match TRBD2. Trimming at V came to 0 bases and at J to 2 bases, leaving 2 bases not matched to a gene. CDR1 is MRHNA and CDR2 is SNTAGT in the germline V gene. This CDR3 is built from 17 residues. CDR3: CASSDSSSGTGANVLTF. CDR3 sequence (DNA): TGTGCCAGCAGTGACTCGTCTAGCGGGACTGGGGCCAACGTCCTGACTTTC.

The rearrangement joins TRBV19 to TRBJ2-3; D gene uncertain. The CDR3 contains 16 residues. Trimming left V 8 bases short and J 0 bases short, with 18 bases between. Germline V gives CDR1 LNHDA, CDR2 SQIVND (reference sequence). CDR3: CASATSRRTSTDTQYF. The CDR3 bases are TGTGCCAGTGCCACCTCTAGGAGAACTAGCACAGATACGCAGTATTTT.

This chain connects TRBV4-1 to TRBJ2-7, with D perhaps TRBD2 (6 bases). In germline, CDR1 is MGHRA, CDR2 YSYEKL. The length of the CDR3 is 15 residues. V dropped 4 bases and J dropped 0 bases, with 13 bases sitting between them. The CDR3: CASSLSGLSSYEQYF. CDR3 coding DNA: TGCGCCAGCAGCCTAAGCGGGCTGAGCTCCTACGAGCAGTACTTC.

This chain connects TRBV19 to TRBJ2-3; perhaps TRBD2 as D (5 bases). Trimming left V 5 bases short and J 3 bases short, with 9 bases between. The CDR3 extends over 13 amino acids. Germline V gene data show CDR1 as LNHDA and CDR2 as SQIVND (reference sequence). CDR3 coding DNA: TGTGCCAGTAGTCAAACGGGGACAGATACGCAGTATTTT. This gives the protein CASSQTGTDTQYF.